The clone carrying this TCR beta chain was observed at least ten times. This record comes from a study of T cells after yellow fever vaccination. MiXCR, run by TCRdb on the 5' RACE reads, gives a single entry per CDR3 protein. Among approximately 250,000 distinct CDR3 sequences listed, more than 3.5% were seen once. V trimming: 5 bases; J trimming: 10 bases; junction bases outside the gene matches: 9. Germline values: CDR1 SGHTA, CDR2 FQGNSA. CDR3 length equals 14 residues. The receptor was isolated from a man aged 18 to 29 who received the YFV17D yellow fever vaccine. The chain has TRBV7-2 and TRBJ1-4; 8 bases line up with TRBD1. Sample: PBMCs, taken 15 days after the yellow fever booster vaccination. CDR3 nucleotide sequence: TGTGCCAGCAGCCGGACAGGGATTTCCCCAAAACTGTTTTTT. Its protein product is CASSRTGISPKLFF.